This is a list of T cell receptor beta chains from one sample in a study of blood T cell repertoires in COVID-19. Assay: immunoSEQ multiplex PCR; the TCRdb copy retains only in-frame clones and omits some. The data show 200,000 to 250,000 clones, 80% to 90% seen once. Sequencing was carried out using PBMCs or T cells enriched from blood (not recorded which). The receptors here all came from a woman aged 45-59 years who had been exposed to COVID-19. Both conserved end residues are trimmed from each CDR3. Fields, in order: V gene, J gene, CDR3 protein.

V gene: TRBV7-6
J gene: TRBJ2-5
CDR3 protein: ASRPGTSSQETQY

V gene: TRBV5-4
J gene: TRBJ1-1
CDR3 protein: ASSEESYRGTEAF

V gene: TRBV12-5
J gene: TRBJ2-3
CDR3 protein: ASGWGTATDTQY

V gene: TRBV7-2
J gene: TRBJ1-1
CDR3 protein: ASSPGGPTEAF

V gene: TRBV18
J gene: TRBJ2-7
CDR3 protein: ASSQQGLSYEQY

V gene: TRBV5-4
J gene: TRBJ2-1
CDR3 protein: ASSLASGVVNEQF

V gene: TRBV10-1
J gene: TRBJ2-1
CDR3 protein: ASSADGDEQF

V gene: TRBV10-3
J gene: TRBJ2-1
CDR3 protein: AISPGTSYNEQF

V gene: TRBV30
J gene: TRBJ1-5
CDR3 protein: AWSVSGRGGNQPQH

V gene: TRBV6-6
J gene: TRBJ1-1
CDR3 protein: ASIGQGSVGEAF

V gene: TRBV14
J gene: TRBJ1-3
CDR3 protein: ASSQDLGPSGNTIY

V gene: TRBV28
J gene: TRBJ1-5
CDR3 protein: ASRPGGSQPQH

V gene: TRBV5-1
J gene: TRBJ1-1
CDR3 protein: ASSSQGRDTEAF

V gene: TRBV6-2/TRBV6-3
J gene: TRBJ2-5
CDR3 protein: ASSPTGAGETQY

V gene: TRBV18
J gene: TRBJ1-3
CDR3 protein: ASSLGVSTGNTIY

V gene: TRBV19
J gene: TRBJ2-3
CDR3 protein: ASSTSYRMADTQY

V gene: TRBV10-3
J gene: TRBJ1-1
CDR3 protein: ASSLRDFSNTEAF

V gene: TRBV28
J gene: TRBJ2-1
CDR3 protein: AVNRGSYNEQF

V gene: TRBV19
J gene: TRBJ1-5
CDR3 protein: ASRRKGPGESQPQH

V gene: TRBV19
J gene: TRBJ2-1
CDR3 protein: ASSIRWSSGGEDEQF

V gene: TRBV6-2/TRBV6-3
J gene: TRBJ1-6
CDR3 protein: ASSYSTGRIRGAPLH

V gene: TRBV4-3
J gene: TRBJ2-3
CDR3 protein: ASSQSLSGTQY

V gene: TRBV28
J gene: TRBJ1-5
CDR3 protein: ASSLTGGPQPQH

V gene: TRBV4-1
J gene: TRBJ2-3
CDR3 protein: ASSLRLAGGQGDTQY

V gene: TRBV24-1
J gene: TRBJ2-5
CDR3 protein: ATSDIGQHGETQY

V gene: TRBV5-6
J gene: TRBJ1-4
CDR3 protein: ASSQIGAEKLF

V gene: TRBV6-2/TRBV6-3
J gene: TRBJ1-2
CDR3 protein: ASSGGRGKDGYT